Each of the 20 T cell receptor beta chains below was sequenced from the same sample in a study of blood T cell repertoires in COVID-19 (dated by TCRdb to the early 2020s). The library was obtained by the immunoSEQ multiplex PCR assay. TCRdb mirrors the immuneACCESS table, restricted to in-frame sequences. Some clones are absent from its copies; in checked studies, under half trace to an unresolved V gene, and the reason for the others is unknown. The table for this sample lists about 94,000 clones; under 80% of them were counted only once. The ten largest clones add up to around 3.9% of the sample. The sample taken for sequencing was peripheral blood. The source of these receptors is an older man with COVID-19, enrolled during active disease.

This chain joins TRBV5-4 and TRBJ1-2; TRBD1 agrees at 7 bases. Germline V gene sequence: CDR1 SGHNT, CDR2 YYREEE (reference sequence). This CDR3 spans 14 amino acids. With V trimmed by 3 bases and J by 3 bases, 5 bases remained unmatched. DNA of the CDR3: TGTGCCAGCAGCTACAACAGGGGCGACTATGGCTACACCTTC. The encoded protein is CASSYNRGDYGYTF.

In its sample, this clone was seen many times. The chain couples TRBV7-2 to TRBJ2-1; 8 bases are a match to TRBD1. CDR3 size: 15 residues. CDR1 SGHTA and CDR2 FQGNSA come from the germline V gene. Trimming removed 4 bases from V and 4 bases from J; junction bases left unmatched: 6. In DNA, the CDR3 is TGTGCCAGCAGCTCCGGGACAGGACCTTACAATGAGCAGTTCTTC. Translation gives CASSSGTGPYNEQFF.

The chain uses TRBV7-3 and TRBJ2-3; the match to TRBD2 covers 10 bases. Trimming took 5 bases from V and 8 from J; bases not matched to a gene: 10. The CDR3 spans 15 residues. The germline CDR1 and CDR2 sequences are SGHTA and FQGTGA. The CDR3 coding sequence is TGTGCCAGCAGCACGCTAGCGGGAGATTTCGGTACGCAGTATTTT. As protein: CASSTLAGDFGTQYF.

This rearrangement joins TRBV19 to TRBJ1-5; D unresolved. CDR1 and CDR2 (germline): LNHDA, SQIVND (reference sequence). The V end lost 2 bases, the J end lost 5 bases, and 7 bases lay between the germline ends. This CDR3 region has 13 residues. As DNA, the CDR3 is TGTGCCAGTAGTATAAGAGTACATCAGCCCCAGCATTTT. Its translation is CASSIRVHQPQHF.

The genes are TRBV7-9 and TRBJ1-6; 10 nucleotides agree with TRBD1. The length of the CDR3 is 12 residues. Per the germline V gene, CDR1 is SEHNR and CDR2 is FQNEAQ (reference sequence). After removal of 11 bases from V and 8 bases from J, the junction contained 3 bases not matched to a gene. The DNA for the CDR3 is TGTGCCGGAGGACAGGGGGATTCACCCCTCCACTTT. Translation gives CAGGQGDSPLHF.

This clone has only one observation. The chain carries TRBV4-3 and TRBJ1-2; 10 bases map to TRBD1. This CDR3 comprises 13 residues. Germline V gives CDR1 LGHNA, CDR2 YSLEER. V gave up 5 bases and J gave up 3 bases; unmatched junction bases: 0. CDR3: CASSGQGDYGYTF. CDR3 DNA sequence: TGCGCCAGCAGCGGACAGGGGGACTATGGCTACACCTTC.

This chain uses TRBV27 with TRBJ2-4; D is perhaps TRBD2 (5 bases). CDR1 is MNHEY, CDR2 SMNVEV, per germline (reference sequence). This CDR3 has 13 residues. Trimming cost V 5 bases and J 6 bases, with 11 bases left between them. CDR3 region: CASSPGSRNIQYF. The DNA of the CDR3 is TGTGCCAGCAGTCCGGGGTCTAGAAACATTCAGTACTTC.

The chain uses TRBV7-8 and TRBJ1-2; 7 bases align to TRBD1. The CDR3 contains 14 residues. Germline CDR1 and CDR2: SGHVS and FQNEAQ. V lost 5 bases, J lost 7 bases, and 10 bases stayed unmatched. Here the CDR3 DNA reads TGTGCCAGCAGCCCCGACAGGGCTACCTCTGGCTACACCTTC. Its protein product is CASSPDRATSGYTF.

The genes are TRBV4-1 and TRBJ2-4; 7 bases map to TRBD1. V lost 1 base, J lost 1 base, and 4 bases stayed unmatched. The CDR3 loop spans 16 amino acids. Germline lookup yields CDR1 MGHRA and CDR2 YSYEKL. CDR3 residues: CASSQGQGLAKNIQYF. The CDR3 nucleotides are TGCGCCAGCAGCCAAGGACAGGGTCTCGCCAAAAACATTCAGTACTTC.

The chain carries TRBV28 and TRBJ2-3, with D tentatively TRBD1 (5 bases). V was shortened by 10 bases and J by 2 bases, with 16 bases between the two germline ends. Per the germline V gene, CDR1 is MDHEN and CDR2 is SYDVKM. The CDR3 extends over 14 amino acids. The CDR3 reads CATTDSSLTDTQYF. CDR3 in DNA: TGTGCCACTACCGACAGCTCTCTCACAGATACGCAGTATTTT.

Written as DNA, the CDR3 is TGTGCCAGCAGCCACCCCAGGGATGGGAATCAGCCCCAGCATTTT. Translation: CASSHPRDGNQPQHF. The chain carries TRBV7-2 and TRBJ1-5; D perhaps matches TRBD1 (5 bases). V was trimmed by 5 bases and J by 4 bases, leaving 15 bases between them. The CDR3 has 15 residues. In germline, CDR1 is SGHTA, CDR2 FQGNSA.

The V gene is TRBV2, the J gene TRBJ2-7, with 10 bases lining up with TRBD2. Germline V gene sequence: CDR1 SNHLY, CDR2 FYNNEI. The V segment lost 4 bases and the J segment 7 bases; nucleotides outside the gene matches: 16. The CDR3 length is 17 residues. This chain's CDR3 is CASSARDGTSVIDEQYF. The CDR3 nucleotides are TGTGCCAGCAGTGCCAGGGACGGGACTAGCGTGATTGATGAGCAGTACTTC.

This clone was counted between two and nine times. CDR3 bases: TGTGCCAGCACCCACCCGAGGGAGGGACGCTACGAGCAGTACTTC. It encodes CASTHPREGRYEQYF. The V gene is TRBV6-5, the J gene TRBJ2-7; 7 positions match TRBD2. Germline V gives CDR1 MNHEY, CDR2 SVGAGI. This CDR3 has 15 residues. V lost 7 bases and J lost 3; bases outside the gene matches: 12.

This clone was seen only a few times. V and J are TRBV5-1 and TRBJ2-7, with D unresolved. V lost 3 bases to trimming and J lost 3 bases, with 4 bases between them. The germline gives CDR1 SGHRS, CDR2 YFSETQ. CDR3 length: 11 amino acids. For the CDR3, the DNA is TGCGCCAGCAGCTCCCTCTACGAGCAGTACTTC. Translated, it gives CASSSLYEQYF.

The CDR3 region is CATSDPTSAGDRWQFF. DNA for the CDR3: TGTGCCACCAGTGACCCTACTAGTGCAGGCGACCGTTGGCAGTTCTTC. This rearrangement joins TRBV24-1 to TRBJ2-1; tentatively, D is TRBD2 (5 bases). The CDR3 is 16 amino acids. In germline, CDR1 is KGHDR, CDR2 SFDVKD. Trimming shortened V by 4 bases and J by 12 bases, and 24 bases separated the two germline ends.

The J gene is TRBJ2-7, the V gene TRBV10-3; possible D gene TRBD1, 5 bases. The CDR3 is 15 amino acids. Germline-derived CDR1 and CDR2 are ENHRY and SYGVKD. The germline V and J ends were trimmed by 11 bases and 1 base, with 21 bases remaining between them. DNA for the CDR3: TGTGCCTCCTACTACAAAGGGGCCCTTTCCTACGAGCAGTACTTC. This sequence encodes CASYYKGALSYEQYF.

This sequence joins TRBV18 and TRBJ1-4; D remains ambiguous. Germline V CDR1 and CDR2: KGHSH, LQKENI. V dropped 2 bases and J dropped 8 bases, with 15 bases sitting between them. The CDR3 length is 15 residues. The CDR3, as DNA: TGTGCCAGCTCACCAGACCCGGGGAATAAGGAAAAACTGTTTTTT. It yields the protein CASSPDPGNKEKLFF.

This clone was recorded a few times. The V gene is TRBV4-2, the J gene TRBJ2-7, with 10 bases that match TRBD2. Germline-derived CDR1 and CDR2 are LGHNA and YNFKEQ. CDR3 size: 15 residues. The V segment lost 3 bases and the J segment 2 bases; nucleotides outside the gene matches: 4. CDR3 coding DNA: TGTGCCAGCAGCCATGGGACTAGCGCCACCTACGAGCAGTACTTC. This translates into CASSHGTSATYEQYF.

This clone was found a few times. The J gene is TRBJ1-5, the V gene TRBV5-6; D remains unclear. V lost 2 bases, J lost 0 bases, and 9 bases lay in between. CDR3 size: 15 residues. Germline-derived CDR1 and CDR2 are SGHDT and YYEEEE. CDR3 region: CASSLQPYSNQPQHF. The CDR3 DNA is TGTGCCAGCAGCTTACAGCCTTATAGCAATCAGCCCCAGCATTTT.

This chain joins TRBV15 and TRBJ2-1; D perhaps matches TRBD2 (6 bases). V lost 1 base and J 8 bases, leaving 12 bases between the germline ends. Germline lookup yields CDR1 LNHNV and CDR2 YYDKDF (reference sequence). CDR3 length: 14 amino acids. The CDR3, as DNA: TGTGCCACCAGCAGAGGCACTAGCTTGGATGAGCAGTTCTTC. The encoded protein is CATSRGTSLDEQFF. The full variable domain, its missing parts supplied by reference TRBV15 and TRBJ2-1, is DAMVIQNPRYQVTQFGKPVTLSCSQTLNHNVMYWYQQKSSQAPKLLFHYYDKDFNNEADTPDNFQSRRPNTSFCFLDIRSPGLGDTAMYLCATSRGTSLDEQFFGPGTRLTVL.